This is a list of T cell receptor beta chains from one sample in a study of cytomegalovirus exposure and HLA in healthy donors. TCRdb's table, derived via immunoSEQ multiplex PCR, lists solely in-frame clones and lacks some. The sample has around 130,000 clones; just under 85% are singletons. Sequenced input: PBMCs. Source of these receptors: a boy aged 2 to 10 in good health and CMV-seronegative. Both conserved end residues are part of each CDR3. The D gene is left open where the match is weak. Rows may omit the clone size; those that give it use once, few, many or a size class.

. TRBD1 TRBJ1-4 TRBV4-1 CASSQVGTVNEKLFF TGCGCCAGCAGCCAAGTGGGGACAGTTAATGAAAAACTGTTTTTT
. TRBD2 TRBJ2-5 TRBV11-2 CASSHTSGNHPLKETQYF TGTGCCAGCAGCCACACTAGCGGGAACCACCCTCTCAAAGAGACCCAGTACTTC
once TRBD2 TRBJ2-7 TRBV30 CAWSVGGTSYEQYF TGTGCCTGGAGTGTGGGGGGGACCTCCTACGAGCAGTACTTC
. TRBD1 TRBJ1-5 TRBV5-6 CASSLGQGAGQPQHF TGTGCCAGCAGCTTGGGGCAGGGGGCTGGCCAGCCCCAGCATTTT
. TRBD2 TRBJ2-3 TRBV27 CASSLSGTSGASTDTQYF TGTGCCAGCAGTTTATCCGGGACTAGCGGGGCCAGCACAGATACGCAGTATTTT
. TRBD1 TRBJ1-1 TRBV6-1 CASLSRQGNTEAFF TGTGCCAGCCTATCCAGACAGGGGAACACTGAAGCTTTCTTT
. . TRBJ1-1 TRBV6-1 CASSEARTQGRNTEAFF TGTGCCAGCAGTGAAGCGCGGACCCAGGGGAGGAACACTGAAGCTTTCTTT
. . TRBJ1-5 TRBV5-6 CASSLFSWTVEYSNQPQHF TGTGCCAGCAGCTTGTTTTCCTGGACAGTGGAATATAGCAATCAGCCCCAGCATTTT
. . TRBJ2-1 TRBV4-3 CASSQVTGYNEQFF TGCGCCAGCAGCCAAGTGACAGGCTACAATGAGCAGTTCTTC
. . TRBJ1-1 TRBV2 CASSQDSLPNTEAFF TGTGCCAGCAGCCAGGACAGCCTCCCTAACACTGAAGCTTTCTTT
few . TRBJ2-1 TRBV7-3 CASSLNRDGEQFF TGTGCCAGCAGCCTAAACAGGGATGGTGAGCAGTTCTTC
. . TRBJ2-5 TRBV7-7 CARATPGGGDQETQYF TGTGCTCGCGCGACCCCCGGAGGGGGGGACCAAGAGACCCAGTACTTC
once . TRBJ2-7 TRBV4-3 CASSQDAGTYEQYF TGCGCCAGCAGCCAAGATGCAGGGACCTACGAGCAGTACTTC
. TRBD2 TRBJ2-1 TRBV27 CASSSLAGGFDNEQFF TGTGCCAGCAGTTCCCTAGCGGGAGGGTTCGACAATGAGCAGTTCTTC
. TRBD2 TRBJ2-1 TRBV4-2 CASSHNLRPGREGSYNEQFF TGTGCCAGCAGCCACAATCTGCGGCCGGGGCGGGAGGGTTCCTACAATGAGCAGTTCTTC
. . TRBJ1-2 TRBV27 CASSPNPRGGIYGYTF TGTGCCAGCAGTCCAAACCCGCGAGGGGGAATTTATGGCTACACCTTC
. . TRBJ2-2 TRBV11-3 CASSLDRDLTGELFF TGTGCCAGCAGCTTAGATCGAGATCTCACCGGGGAGCTGTTTTTT
. TRBD1 TRBJ2-3 TRBV27 CASSRNRGLATDTQYF TGTGCCAGCAGTCGCAACAGGGGGCTAGCTACAGATACGCAGTATTTT
. . TRBJ1-1 TRBV10-1 CASSESGTGGTEAFF TGCGCCAGCAGTGAGTCGGGTACGGGGGGCACTGAAGCTTTCTTT
. . TRBJ2-5 TRBV10-3 CAISESPNKDTKETQYF TGTGCCATCAGTGAGTCTCCGAACAAGGACACCAAAGAGACCCAGTACTTC
. TRBD2 TRBJ2-3 TRBV2 CASSEEGGLAGVIGDTQYF TGTGCCAGCAGTGAAGAAGGGGGCCTAGCGGGAGTCATTGGAGATACGCAGTATTTT
once TRBD1 TRBJ1-2 TRBV18 CASSPPNRGRLKGHGYTF TGTGCCAGCTCACCACCTAACAGGGGGCGCCTCAAGGGTCATGGCTACACCTTC
once . TRBJ1-6 TRBV6-5 CASRGLLGSPLHF TGTGCCAGCAGGGGCTTACTAGGATCACCCCTCCACTTT
. TRBD1 TRBJ2-3 TRBV19 CASSFGQGSADTQYF TGTGCCAGTAGTTTCGGACAGGGGAGCGCAGATACGCAGTATTTT
. . TRBJ2-6 TRBV29-1 CSVDQTDSGANVLTF TGCAGCGTTGATCAGACAGACTCTGGGGCCAACGTCCTGACTTTC
. . TRBJ1-1 TRBV30 CAWSVTTVNTEAFF TGTGCCTGGAGTGTAACCACAGTGAACACTGAAGCTTTCTTT
. . TRBJ1-4 TRBV4-1 CAGSPQDSLNEKLFF TGCGCCGGCAGCCCTCAGGACAGCTTAAATGAAAAACTGTTTTTT
. . TRBJ2-1 TRBV7-9 CASTIEVEQFF TGTGCCAGCACCATAGAGGTTGAGCAGTTCTTC
. . TRBJ1-3 TRBV4-3 CASSQVRGSRLDLGNTIYF TGCGCCAGCAGCCAAGTTAGGGGGAGTCGGCTGGACCTCGGAAACACCATATATTTT
. . TRBJ1-5 TRBV19 CASSILGGYQPQHF TGTGCCAGTAGTATATTAGGGGGATATCAGCCCCAGCATTTT
. TRBD2 TRBJ2-1 TRBV2 CASSDRGLAGREQFF TGTGCCAGCAGTGATCGGGGACTAGCCGGACGTGAGCAGTTCTTC
. TRBD2 TRBJ2-5 TRBV5-4 CASSLEAGRVGETQYF TGTGCCAGCAGCCTCGAGGCAGGGAGGGTCGGAGAGACCCAGTACTTC
. . TRBJ1-2 TRBV11-2 CASSGNRVSYGYTF TGTGCCAGCAGCGGTAACAGGGTCAGCTATGGCTACACCTTC